Below are 30 T cell receptor beta chains sequenced from a single sample in a study of glioma-infiltrating T cells after dendritic cell vaccination. Assay: immunoSEQ multiplex PCR; the TCRdb copy retains only in-frame clones and omits some. Of about 90,000 clones in the sample, 75% to 90% were seen once. Noted time point: after dendritic cell vaccination, including at tumor progression/relapse. This specimen consisted of blood, obtained after dendritic cell vaccination. The receptor source for this set is a human donor with glioblastoma.

The chain links TRBV6-5 to TRBJ1-1, with D unclear. Looked up from germline, CDR1 is MNHEY and CDR2 is SVGAGI. V was pared by 10 bases and J by 0 bases, with 9 bases between. The length of the CDR3 is 12 residues. The CDR3 region has the DNA TGTGCCACCCGAGCCCTGAACACTGAAGCTTTCTTT. This codes for CATRALNTEAFF.

The chain links TRBV6-6 to TRBJ1-2; 10 bases map to TRBD1. Germline V gene data show CDR1 as MNHNY and CDR2 as SVGAGI (reference sequence). The CDR3 loop spans 16 amino acids. Unmatched junction bases numbered 11, after V lost 4 bases and J lost 6 bases. The CDR3 loop is CASSFSGETGGDGYTF. CDR3 nucleotide sequence: TGTGCCAGCAGTTTCTCTGGGGAGACAGGGGGCGATGGCTACACCTTC.

The V and J genes are TRBV6-5 and TRBJ2-7, with 11 bases identical to TRBD1. After removal of 4 bases from V and 5 bases from J, the junction contained 7 bases not matched to a gene. The CDR3 contains 15 residues. The V gene's germline CDR1 is MNHEY and CDR2 SVGAGI. CDR3 sequence reads: CASSFGQGAWDEQYF. CDR3 coding DNA: TGTGCCAGCAGTTTCGGACAGGGGGCCTGGGACGAGCAGTACTTC.

J is TRBJ1-2 and V is TRBV6-1; D unclear. Trimming pared 3 bases from V and 1 base from J, leaving 6 bases between. CDR3 length: 13 amino acids. Germline CDR1 is MNHNS and CDR2 is SASEGT. The CDR3 DNA sequence: TGTGCCAGCAGTGACGGCGGTAACTATGGCTACACCTTC. Translation gives CASSDGGNYGYTF.

This rearrangement joins TRBV6-1 to TRBJ2-6, with D possibly matching TRBD1 (5 bases). The ends were cut back, 6 bases at V and 2 bases at J, with 20 bases in the middle. The CDR3 is made up of 18 amino acids. CDR1 is MNHNS and CDR2 is SASEGT in the germline V gene. The CDR3 sequence is CASSEPTLSRAGANVLTF. The CDR3 nucleotides read TGTGCCAGCAGCGAACCCACCCTTTCCAGGGCTGGGGCCAACGTCCTGACTTTC.

V and J are TRBV7-9 and TRBJ1-5, with D tentatively TRBD1 (6 bases). The CDR3 sequence is 13 residues long. V gave up 5 bases and J gave up 4 bases, with 9 bases separating them. CDR1 is SEHNR, CDR2 FQNEAQ, per germline (reference sequence). The CDR3 here is CASSGDINQPQHF. The CDR3 nucleotides are TGTGCCAGCAGCGGGGACATTAATCAGCCCCAGCATTTT.

This chain's CDR3 is CASILTGYTEAFF. Written as DNA, the CDR3 is TGTGCCAGCATTTTGACAGGCTACACTGAAGCTTTCTTT. The chain has TRBV6-1 and TRBJ1-1, with D possibly matching TRBD1 (6 bases). Deletions cut 7 bases from V and 3 bases from J, with 12 bases between. This CDR3 has 13 residues. Germline-derived CDR1 and CDR2 are MNHNS and SASEGT.

The V gene is TRBV6-1, the J gene TRBJ2-3, with D possibly being TRBD1 (6 bases). CDR1 is MNHNS and CDR2 is SASEGT in the germline V gene. Trimming took off 3 bases at V and 0 bases at J, with 22 bases between the two ends. The CDR3 is 19 residues long. This chain's CDR3 is CASSDALELGQTSTDTQYF. Here the CDR3 DNA reads TGTGCCAGCAGTGATGCCCTGGAGTTAGGACAGACAAGCACAGATACGCAGTATTTT.

The V and J genes are TRBV7-2 and TRBJ2-3; TRBD2 matches at 12 bases. V was pared by 5 bases and J by 5 bases, with 5 bases of the junction left unmatched. The germline gives CDR1 SGHTA, CDR2 FQGNSA. CDR3 length equals 15 residues. The CDR3 DNA reads as TGTGCCAGCAGCCCTAGCGGGGGGGCCGGAGATACGCAGTATTTT. The encoded protein is CASSPSGGAGDTQYF.

The chain recombines TRBV5-4 with TRBJ2-1, with D perhaps TRBD2 (6 bases). Per germline, CDR1 SGHNT and CDR2 YYREEE (reference sequence). This CDR3 region has 16 residues. Trimming stripped 0 bases from V and 0 bases from J, with 10 bases between. This CDR3 is CASSLDGGSSYNEQFF. The CDR3 nucleotides are TGTGCCAGCAGCTTGGACGGGGGAAGCTCCTACAATGAGCAGTTCTTC. The complete variable domain, with remaining parts taken from reference TRBV5-4 and TRBJ2-1, reads ETGVTQSPTHLIKTRGQQVTLRCSSQSGHNTVSWYQQALGQGPQFIFQYYREEENGRGNFPPRFSGLQFPNYSSELNVNALELDDSALYLCASSLDGGSSYNEQFFGPGTRLTVL.

V is TRBV11-1 and J is TRBJ2-1; D perhaps matches TRBD2 (5 bases). Germline V gene sequence: CDR1 SGHAT, CDR2 FQDESV (reference sequence). This CDR3 has 15 residues. Trimming shortened V by 3 bases and J by 0 bases, and 9 bases separated the two germline ends. CDR3 residues: CASSFGESSYNEQFF. CDR3 in DNA: TGTGCCAGCAGCTTTGGGGAGAGCTCCTACAATGAGCAGTTCTTC.

The chain uses TRBV7-2 and TRBJ2-3; D might be TRBD2 (6 bases). There are 14 residues in the CDR3. V lost 5 bases to trimming and J lost 1 base, with 10 bases between them. Germline V lookup: CDR1 SGHTA, CDR2 FQGNSA. The CDR3 DNA follows: TGTGCCAGCAGCCCGGGGGACCGCACAGATACGCAGTATTTT. This encodes CASSPGDRTDTQYF.

The chain recombines TRBV11-3 with TRBJ1-1; D is uncertain. Trimming cost V 5 bases and J 5 bases, with 12 bases left between them. This CDR3 is 13 amino acids long. Germline-derived CDR1 and CDR2 are SGHNT and YENEEA. CDR3 in DNA: TGTGCCAGCAGCCGAGGGTGGGGAACTGAAGCTTTCTTT. Protein: CASSRGWGTEAFF.

The rearrangement uses TRBV5-1 and TRBJ1-4; D is perhaps TRBD1 (5 bases). Per germline, CDR1 SGHRS and CDR2 YFSETQ. This CDR3 is 11 amino acids long. Trimming left V 8 bases short and J 7 bases short, with 9 bases between. CDR3 sequence reads: CARDRSEKLFF. The DNA of the CDR3 is TGCGCCAGAGACAGAAGTGAAAAACTGTTTTTT.

The rearrangement joins TRBV9 to TRBJ1-2, with 7 bases matching TRBD1. J was trimmed by 2 bases and V by 3 bases; bases with no gene match: 7. This CDR3 region has 15 residues. Germline V lookup: CDR1 SGDLS, CDR2 YYNGEE. In nucleotides, the CDR3 is TGTGCCAGCAGCGACCCAGAGACAGGGAACTATGGCTACACCTTC. It codes for CASSDPETGNYGYTF.

The J gene is TRBJ1-1, the V gene TRBV7-3; a weak D match, TRBD1 (6 bases). Trimming stripped 5 bases from V and 0 bases from J, with 16 bases between. Looked up from germline, CDR1 is SGHTA and CDR2 is FQGTGA. CDR3 length: 16 amino acids. The CDR3 here is CASSKVSGTMNTEAFF. DNA of the CDR3: TGTGCCAGCAGCAAGGTATCCGGGACAATGAACACTGAAGCTTTCTTT.

The chain carries TRBV2 and TRBJ2-5; 7 positions agree with TRBD2. This CDR3 has 16 amino acids. Looked up from germline, CDR1 is SNHLY and CDR2 is FYNNEI. J was trimmed by 1 base and V by 4 bases; bases with no gene match: 9. CDR3 DNA: TGTGCCAGCAGTGTCCGATCTAGCGGATCCCAAGAGACCCAGTACTTC. Its translation is CASSVRSSGSQETQYF.

The genes are TRBV19 and TRBJ2-7, with 8 positions matching TRBD2. The CDR3 length is 15 residues. V shed 5 bases and J 4 bases; nucleotides not matched to a gene: 10. CDR1 is LNHDA and CDR2 is SQIVND in the germline V gene (reference sequence). The CDR3 here is CASSSIARGGYEQYF. DNA of the CDR3: TGTGCCAGTAGTTCCATAGCCCGGGGGGGGTACGAGCAGTACTTC. Complete variable domain (other parts from reference TRBV19 and TRBJ2-7): DGGITQSPKYLFRKEGQNVTLSCEQNLNHDAMYWYRQDPGQGLRLIYYSQIVNDFQKGDIAEGYSVSREKKESFPLTVTSAQKNPTAFYLCASSSIARGGYEQYFGPGTRLTVT.

The genes are TRBV10-3 and TRBJ1-2; 10 bases fit TRBD1. The CDR3 is 18 residues long. Per the germline V gene, CDR1 is ENHRY and CDR2 is SYGVKD. V gave up 0 bases and J gave up 1 base; unmatched junction bases: 8. This CDR3 reads CAISESRQGAVNNYGYTF. CDR3 sequence (DNA): TGTGCCATCAGTGAGTCGAGACAGGGGGCCGTAAATAACTATGGCTACACCTTC.

The CDR3 DNA reads TGTGCCAGCAGTTCCCGACAGGAAATAGAGCCCCAGCATTTT. As protein: CASSSRQEIEPQHF. The rearrangement joins TRBV2 to TRBJ1-5; weak D call: TRBD1 (6 bases). Trimming pared 5 bases from V and 8 bases from J, leaving 16 bases between. CDR1 SNHLY and CDR2 FYNNEI come from the germline V gene. The CDR3 has 14 residues. The full variable domain, with the rest looked up from reference TRBV2 and TRBJ1-5, is EPEVTQTPSHQVTQMGQEVILRCVPISNHLYFYWYRQILGQKVEFLVSFYNNEISEKSEIFDDQFSVERPDGSNFTLKIRSTKLEDSAMYFCASSSRQEIEPQHFGDGTRLSIL.

The J gene is TRBJ1-2, the V gene TRBV5-8; 7 bases line up with TRBD1. In germline, CDR1 is SGHTS, CDR2 YDEGEE. CDR3 size: 15 residues. The ends lost 6 bases at V and 7 bases at J; junction bases unmatched: 15. This CDR3 reads CASTLPGQVSRGYTF. The CDR3, as DNA: TGTGCCAGCACCCTCCCAGGACAGGTATCCCGTGGCTACACCTTC.

With regard to this clone: In the same sample, other DNA sequences code for this CDR3. This chain links TRBV5-1 with TRBJ1-5; 10 nucleotides agree with TRBD1. The trim removed 4 bases at V and 6 bases at J, leaving 4 bases unmatched. Germline V gene sequence: CDR1 SGHRS, CDR2 YFSETQ. The CDR3 is made up of 14 amino acids. CDR3 DNA sequence: TGCGCCAGCAGCGCGGACAGGGGGAGTCAGCCCCAGCATTTT. The encoded protein is CASSADRGSQPQHF.

The chain links TRBV6-5 to TRBJ2-7, with TRBD1 identical over 9 bases. Germline assignment: CDR1 MNHEY and CDR2 SVGAGI. This CDR3 comprises 16 residues. V shed 4 bases, J shed 5 bases, and the junction held 12 bases outside the gene matches. CDR3 nucleotide sequence: TGTGCCAGCAGTTCTACAGGGGGCGCGACGAATGACGAGCAGTACTTC. This sequence encodes CASSSTGGATNDEQYF.

CDR3: CASSEPGAKNIQYF. The CDR3 nucleotides are TGTGCCAGCAGTGAACCGGGAGCCAAAAACATTCAGTACTTC. The chain combines TRBV25-1 with TRBJ2-4, with unresolved D. The germline V and J ends were trimmed by 2 bases and 0 bases, with 5 bases remaining between them. Germline V gene lookup returns CDR1 MGHDK and CDR2 SYGVNS. The CDR3 consists of 14 residues.

V is TRBV7-6 and J is TRBJ1-4; 7 bases line up with TRBD1. The V segment lost 5 bases and the J segment 6 bases; nucleotides outside the gene matches: 9. The CDR3 totals 15 residues. CDR1 and CDR2 (germline): SGHVS, FNYEAQ. CDR3 sequence reads: CASSPDRGRDEKLFF. In DNA, the CDR3 is TGTGCCAGCAGCCCGGATAGGGGGCGCGATGAAAAACTGTTTTTT.

The chain links TRBV4-1 to TRBJ1-1, with D uncertain. Germline V CDR1 and CDR2: MGHRA, YSYEKL. Deletions cut 1 base from V and 6 bases from J, with 12 bases between. The CDR3 covers 14 residues. The CDR3 sequence is CASSQGTGRAEAFF. The CDR3 bases are TGCGCCAGCAGCCAAGGGACTGGGAGGGCTGAAGCTTTCTTT.

The chain uses TRBV7-6 and TRBJ1-2; 7 bases map to TRBD1. Germline V gene data show CDR1 as SGHVS and CDR2 as FNYEAQ. V gave up 6 bases and J gave up 0 bases; unmatched junction bases: 7. The CDR3 is made up of 15 amino acids. In nucleotides, the CDR3 is TGTGCCAGCAGTAAAACAGGGGATTCTAACTATGGCTACACCTTC. Translation: CASSKTGDSNYGYTF. Based on the CDR3 plus reference TRBV7-6 and TRBJ1-2, the full variable domain is GAGVSQSPRYKVTKRGQDVALRCDPISGHVSLYWYRQALGQGPEFLTYFNYEAQQDKSGLPNDRFSAERPEGSISTLTIQRTEQRDSAMYRCASSKTGDSNYGYTFGSGTRLTVV.

The chain joins TRBV30 to TRBJ1-1, with unresolved D. Between the trimmed V and J ends, which lost 3 bases and 6 bases, there was a span of 11 bases. Germline V gives CDR1 GTSNPN, CDR2 SVGIG (reference sequence). There are 12 residues in the CDR3. DNA of the CDR3: TGTGCCTGGAGCTTTACTTCCTCTGAAGCTTTCTTT. Translated, it gives CAWSFTSSEAFF. Complete variable domain (other parts from reference TRBV30 and TRBJ1-1): SQTIHQWPATLVQPVGSPLSLECTVEGTSNPNLYWYRQAAGRGLQLLFYSVGIGQISSEVPQNLSASRPQDRQFILSSKKLLLSDSGFYLCAWSFTSSEAFFGQGTRLTVV.

The gene calls are TRBV6-6 and TRBJ2-7; TRBD1 might be the D (5 bases). Germline CDR1 MNHNY, CDR2 SVGAGI (reference sequence). The V end was cut by 2 bases, the J end by 4 bases, with 12 bases between. This CDR3 is built from 14 residues. The CDR3 loop is CASSYGAGVYEQYF. CDR3 in DNA: TGTGCCAGCAGTTACGGGGCAGGAGTTTACGAGCAGTACTTC.

CDR3 residues: CASSLDGRAERGEKLFF. The CDR3 DNA is TGTGCCAGCAGCTTAGACGGGCGGGCTGAGAGGGGGGAAAAACTGTTTTTT. The chain uses TRBV7-2 and TRBJ1-4; tentative D call: TRBD1 (6 bases). This CDR3 region has 17 residues. Germline loops: CDR1 SGHTA, CDR2 FQGNSA. V was shortened by 1 base and J by 8 bases, with 20 bases between the two germline ends.